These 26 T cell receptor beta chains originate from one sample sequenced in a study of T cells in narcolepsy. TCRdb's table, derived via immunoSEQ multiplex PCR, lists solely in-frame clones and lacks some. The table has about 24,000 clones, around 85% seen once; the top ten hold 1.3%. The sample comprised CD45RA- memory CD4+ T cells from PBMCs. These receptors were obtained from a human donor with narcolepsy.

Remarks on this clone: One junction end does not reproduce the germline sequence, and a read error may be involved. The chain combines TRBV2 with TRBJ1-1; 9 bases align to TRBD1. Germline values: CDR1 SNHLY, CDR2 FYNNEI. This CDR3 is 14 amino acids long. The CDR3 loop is CASRMDRGATEASF. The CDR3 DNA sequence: TGTGCCAGCAGGATGGACAGGGGAGCCACTGAAGCTTCCTTT.

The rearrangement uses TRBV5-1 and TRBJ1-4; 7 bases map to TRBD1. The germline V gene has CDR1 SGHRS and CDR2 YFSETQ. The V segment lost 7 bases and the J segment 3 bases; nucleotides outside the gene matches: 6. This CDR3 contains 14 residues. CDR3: CASGRDSPNEKLFF. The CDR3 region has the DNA TGCGCCAGCGGGCGGGACAGCCCTAATGAAAAACTGTTTTTT.

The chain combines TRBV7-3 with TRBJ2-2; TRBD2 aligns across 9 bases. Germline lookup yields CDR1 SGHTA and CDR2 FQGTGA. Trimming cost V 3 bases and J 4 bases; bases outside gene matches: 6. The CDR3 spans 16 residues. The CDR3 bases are TGTGCCAGCAGCTTTATCGCGGGAGGGGGCACCGGGGAGCTGTTTTTT. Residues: CASSFIAGGGTGELFF.

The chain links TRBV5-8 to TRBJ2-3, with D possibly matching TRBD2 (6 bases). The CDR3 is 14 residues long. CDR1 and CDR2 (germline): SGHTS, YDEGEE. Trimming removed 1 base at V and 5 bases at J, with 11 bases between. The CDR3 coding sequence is TGTGCCAGCAGCTTGTGGGGTAGCGGAGATACGCAGTATTTT. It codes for CASSLWGSGDTQYF.

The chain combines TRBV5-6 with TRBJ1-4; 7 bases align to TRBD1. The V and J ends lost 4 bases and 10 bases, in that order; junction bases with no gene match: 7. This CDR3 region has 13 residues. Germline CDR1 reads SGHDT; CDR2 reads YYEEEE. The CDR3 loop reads CASSRYSGGKLFF. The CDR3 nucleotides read TGTGCCAGCAGCCGTTACTCAGGGGGAAAACTGTTTTTT. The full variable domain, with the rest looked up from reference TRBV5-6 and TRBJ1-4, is DAGVTQSPTHLIKTRGQQVTLRCSPKSGHDTVSWYQQALGQGPQFIFQYYEEEERQRGNFPDRFSGHQFPNYSSELNVNALLLGDSALYLCASSRYSGGKLFFGSGTQLSVL.

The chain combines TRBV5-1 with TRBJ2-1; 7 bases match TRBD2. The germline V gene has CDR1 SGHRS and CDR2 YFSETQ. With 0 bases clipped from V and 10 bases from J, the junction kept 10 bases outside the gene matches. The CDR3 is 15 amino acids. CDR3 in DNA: TGCGCCAGCAGCTTGGACGGGAGGACCGGAGGAGAGCAGTTCTTC. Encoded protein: CASSLDGRTGGEQFF. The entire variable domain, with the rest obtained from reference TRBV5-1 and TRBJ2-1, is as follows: KAGVTQTPRYLIKTRGQQVTLSCSPISGHRSVSWYQQTPGQGLQFLFEYFSETQRNKGNFPGRFSGRQFSNSRSEMNVSTLELGDSALYLCASSLDGRTGGEQFFGPGTRLTVL.

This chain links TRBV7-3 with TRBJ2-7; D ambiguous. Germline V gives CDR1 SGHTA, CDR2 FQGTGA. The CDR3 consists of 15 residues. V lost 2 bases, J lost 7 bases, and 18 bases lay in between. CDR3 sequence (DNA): TGTGCCAGCAGCTTACGGGTTTTTTCCTACTGGGAGCAGTACTTC. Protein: CASSLRVFSYWEQYF.

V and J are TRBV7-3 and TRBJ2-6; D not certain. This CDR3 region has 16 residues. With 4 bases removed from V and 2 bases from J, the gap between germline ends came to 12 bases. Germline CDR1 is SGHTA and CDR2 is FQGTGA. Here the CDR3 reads CASSSLATAGANVLTF. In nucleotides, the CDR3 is TGTGCCAGCAGCTCCTTAGCCACGGCTGGGGCCAACGTCCTGACTTTC. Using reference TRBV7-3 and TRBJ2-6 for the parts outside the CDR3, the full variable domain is GAGVSQTPSNKVTEKGKYVELRCDPISGHTALYWYRQSLGQGPEFLIYFQGTGAADDSGLPNDRFFAVRPEGSVSTLKIQRTERGDSAVYLCASSSLATAGANVLTFGAGSRLTVL.

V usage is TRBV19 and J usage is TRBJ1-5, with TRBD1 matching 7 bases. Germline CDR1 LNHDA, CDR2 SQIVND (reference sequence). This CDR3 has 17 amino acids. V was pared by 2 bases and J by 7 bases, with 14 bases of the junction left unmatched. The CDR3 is CASSIFTQGIIGQPQHF. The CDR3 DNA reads TGTGCCAGTAGTATATTCACACAGGGGATAATAGGGCAGCCCCAGCATTTT.

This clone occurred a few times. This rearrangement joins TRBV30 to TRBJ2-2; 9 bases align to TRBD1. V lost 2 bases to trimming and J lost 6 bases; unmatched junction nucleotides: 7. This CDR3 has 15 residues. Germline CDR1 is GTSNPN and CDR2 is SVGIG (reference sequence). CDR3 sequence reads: CAWSRGQGFAGELFF. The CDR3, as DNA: TGTGCCTGGAGTCGAGGACAGGGGTTCGCCGGGGAGCTGTTTTTT.

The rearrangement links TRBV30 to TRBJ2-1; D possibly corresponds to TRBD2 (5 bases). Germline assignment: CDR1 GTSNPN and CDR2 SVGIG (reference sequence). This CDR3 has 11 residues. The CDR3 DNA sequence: TGTGCATCGGGGAGTCAGGATGAGCAGTTCTTC. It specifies CASGSQDEQFF. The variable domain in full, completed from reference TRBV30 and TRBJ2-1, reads SQTIHQWPATLVQPVGSPLSLECTVEGTSNPNLYWYRQAAGRGLQLLFYSVGIGQISSEVPQNLSASRPQDRQFILSSKKLLLSDSGFYLCASGSQDEQFFGPGTRLTVL.

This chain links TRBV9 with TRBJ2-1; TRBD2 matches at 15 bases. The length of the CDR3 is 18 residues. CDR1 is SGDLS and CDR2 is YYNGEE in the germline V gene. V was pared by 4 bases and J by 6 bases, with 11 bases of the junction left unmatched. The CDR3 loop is CASSLTPGLAGGVNEQFF. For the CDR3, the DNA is TGTGCCAGCAGCCTGACTCCGGGACTAGCGGGAGGTGTCAATGAGCAGTTCTTC.

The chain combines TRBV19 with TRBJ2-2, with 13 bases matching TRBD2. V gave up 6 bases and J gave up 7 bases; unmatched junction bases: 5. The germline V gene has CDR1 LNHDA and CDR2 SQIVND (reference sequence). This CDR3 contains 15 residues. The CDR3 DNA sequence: TGTGCCAGTAGCGAACTAGCGGGAGGGAGCGGGGAGCTGTTTTTT. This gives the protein CASSELAGGSGELFF.

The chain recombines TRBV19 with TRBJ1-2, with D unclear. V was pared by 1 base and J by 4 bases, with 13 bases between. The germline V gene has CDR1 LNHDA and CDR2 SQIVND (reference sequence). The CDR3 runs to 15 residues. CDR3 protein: CASSIAEVTIYGYTF. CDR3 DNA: TGTGCCAGTAGTATAGCGGAGGTGACAATCTATGGCTACACCTTC.

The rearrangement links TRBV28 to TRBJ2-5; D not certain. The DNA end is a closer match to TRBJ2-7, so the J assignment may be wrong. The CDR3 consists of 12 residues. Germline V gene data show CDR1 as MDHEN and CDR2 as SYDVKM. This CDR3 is CASRTINYEQYF. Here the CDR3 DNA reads TGTGCCAGCAGGACGATAAACTACGAGCAGTACTTC.

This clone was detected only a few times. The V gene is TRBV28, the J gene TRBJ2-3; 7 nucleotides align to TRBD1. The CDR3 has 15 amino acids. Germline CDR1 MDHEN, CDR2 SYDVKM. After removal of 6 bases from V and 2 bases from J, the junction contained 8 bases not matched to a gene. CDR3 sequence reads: CASRGQAISTDTQYF. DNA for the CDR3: TGTGCCAGCAGAGGACAGGCCATTTCCACAGATACGCAGTATTTT.

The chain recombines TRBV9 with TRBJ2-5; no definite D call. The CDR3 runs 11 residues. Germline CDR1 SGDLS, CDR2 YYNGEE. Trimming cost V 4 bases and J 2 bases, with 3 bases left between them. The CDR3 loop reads CASSIQETQYF. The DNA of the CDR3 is TGTGCCAGCAGCATACAAGAGACCCAGTACTTC.

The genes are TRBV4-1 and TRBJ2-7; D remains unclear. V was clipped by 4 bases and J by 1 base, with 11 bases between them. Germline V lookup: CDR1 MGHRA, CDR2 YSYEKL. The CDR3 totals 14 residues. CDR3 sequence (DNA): TGCGCCAGCAGCCCGATCCCGCGATCCTACGAGCAGTACTTC. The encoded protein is CASSPIPRSYEQYF.

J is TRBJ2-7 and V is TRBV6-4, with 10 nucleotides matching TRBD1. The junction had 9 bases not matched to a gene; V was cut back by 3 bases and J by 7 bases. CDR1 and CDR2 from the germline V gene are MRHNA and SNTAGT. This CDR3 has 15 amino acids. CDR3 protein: CASSERDRGVEEQYF. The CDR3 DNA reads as TGTGCCAGCAGTGAACGGGACAGGGGAGTAGAGGAGCAGTACTTC.

CDR3 region: CASSEFVGLGNIQYF. In DNA, the CDR3 is TGTGCCAGCAGTGAATTTGTGGGGCTCGGAAACATTCAGTACTTC. J is TRBJ2-4 and V is TRBV6-1; maybe TRBD1 (5 bases). The V end was cut by 2 bases, the J end by 6 bases, with 14 bases between. This CDR3 has 15 residues. Germline-derived CDR1 and CDR2 are MNHNS and SASEGT.

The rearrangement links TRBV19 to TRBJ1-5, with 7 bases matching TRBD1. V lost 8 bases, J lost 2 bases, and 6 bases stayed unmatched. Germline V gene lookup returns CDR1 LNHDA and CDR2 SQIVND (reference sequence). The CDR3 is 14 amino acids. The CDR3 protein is CASRTGVGNQPQHF. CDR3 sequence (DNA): TGTGCCAGTCGAACAGGGGTAGGCAATCAGCCCCAGCATTTT.

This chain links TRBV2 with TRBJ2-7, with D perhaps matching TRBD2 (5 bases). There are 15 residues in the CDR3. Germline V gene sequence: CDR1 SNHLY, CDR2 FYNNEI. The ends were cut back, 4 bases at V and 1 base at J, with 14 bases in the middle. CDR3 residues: CASSGVEAPSYEQYF. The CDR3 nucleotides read TGTGCCAGCAGTGGGGTGGAGGCTCCATCCTACGAGCAGTACTTC.

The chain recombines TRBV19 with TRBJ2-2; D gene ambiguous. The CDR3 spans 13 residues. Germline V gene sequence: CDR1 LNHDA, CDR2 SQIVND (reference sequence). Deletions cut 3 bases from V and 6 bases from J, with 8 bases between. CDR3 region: CASSIQDSGELFF. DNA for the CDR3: TGTGCCAGTAGTATTCAGGATTCCGGGGAGCTGTTTTTT.

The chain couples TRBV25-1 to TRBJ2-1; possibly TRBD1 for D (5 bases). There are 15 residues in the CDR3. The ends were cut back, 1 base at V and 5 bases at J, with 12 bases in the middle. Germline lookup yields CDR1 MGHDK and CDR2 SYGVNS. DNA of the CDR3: TGTGCCAGCAGTGAATGGTGGTCCAGGGACAATGAGCAGTTCTTC. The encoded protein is CASSEWWSRDNEQFF.

The CDR3, as DNA: TGTGCCAGCAGCTTAAGTCCGGGGACACTTAACTATGGCTACACCTTC. Its translation is CASSLSPGTLNYGYTF. The V call is TRBV11-2, the J call TRBJ1-2; a weak D match, TRBD1 (6 bases). Per the germline V gene, CDR1 is SGHAT and CDR2 is FQNNGV. The CDR3 covers 16 residues. V was trimmed by 2 bases and J by 1 base, leaving 14 bases between them. Based on the CDR3 plus reference TRBV11-2 and TRBJ1-2, the full variable domain is EAGVAQSPRYKIIEKRQSVAFWCNPISGHATLYWYQQILGQGPKLLIQFQNNGVVDDSQLPKDRFSAERLKGVDSTLKIQPAKLEDSAVYLCASSLSPGTLNYGYTFGSGTRLTVV.

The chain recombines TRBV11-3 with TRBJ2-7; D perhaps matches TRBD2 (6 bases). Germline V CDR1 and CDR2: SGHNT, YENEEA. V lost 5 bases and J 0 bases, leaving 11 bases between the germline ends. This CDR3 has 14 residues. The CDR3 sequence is CASSQAGSSYEQYF. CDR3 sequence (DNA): TGTGCCAGCAGCCAAGCGGGCAGCTCCTACGAGCAGTACTTC.